This T cell receptor beta chain emerged from a study of T cells in Graves' hyperthyroidism and ophthalmopathy. Stable hyperthyroidism: no ophthalmopathy progression over 18 months of follow-up. Newly diagnosed hyperthyroidism patients aged 18 to 65 years had disease lasting under 2 months. The length of the CDR3 is 13 residues. Germline V gene data show CDR1 as DFQATT and CDR2 as SNEGSKA (reference sequence). Trimming cost V 7 bases and J 4 bases, with 16 bases left between them. Study results and caveats: The model identified upcoming ophthalmopathy a median about six months ahead of onset. Blood shared most expanded thyroid clonotypes above 0.001.

RNA transcripts were the template for amplifying TCR beta CDR3 regions. Carried out on the TCR CDR3, a first-round RT-PCR used the HTBI primer set. TCRdb independently ran MiXCR on the multiplex PCR reads; one entry per CDR3 protein. The table has some 770,000 distinct CDR3 sequences, roughly 15% seen once. Only a few counts were recorded for this clonotype. The antigen remains undetermined. What was sequenced was blood. The sequence came from a man aged 18 to 30 with Graves' hyperthyroidism. V is TRBV20-1 and J is TRBJ2-5; either TRBD1 or TRBD2 may fit D (5 bases each). The CDR3 loop reads CSGGPPGGETQYF. The CDR3 DNA reads as TGCAGTGGGGGACCACCTGGGGGAGAGACCCAGTACTTC.